Listed below are T cell receptor beta chains from one sample, sequenced in a study of cytomegalovirus exposure and HLA in healthy donors. The table came from immunoSEQ multiplex PCR; TCRdb's copy has only in-frame clones and leaves some out. The sample contains about 160,000 clones, approximately 88% of which appear only once. Sequenced material: PBMCs. All receptors come from a woman aged 25-40 years in good health and CMV-seronegative. Both conserved end residues are part of each CDR3. D genes are given only for firm matches. For some rows the clone size is stated as once, few or many, or as a class when expanded; others skip it.

size	D	V	J	DNA	CDR3
.	.	TRBV29-1	TRBJ2-2	TGCAGCGTCTTTACCGGGGAGCTGTTTTTT	CSVFTGELFF
.	TRBD2	TRBV6-6	TRBJ2-7	TGTGCCAGCAATGGACTAGCGGGAGACGAGCAGTACTTC	CASNGLAGDEQYF
once	TRBD2	TRBV7-2	TRBJ2-5	TGTGCCAGCAGCTTAAGCGGGGTCACGGCCCAGTACTTC	CASSLSGVTAQYF
.	.	TRBV13	TRBJ2-7	TGTGCCAGCAGCTTAGCCAGTCGGGACGAGCAGTACTTC	CASSLASRDEQYF
.	.	TRBV9	TRBJ1-5	TGTGCCAGTAGCTCCCGGGGGGGAGGGCAGCCCCAGCATTTT	CASSSRGGGQPQHF
few	TRBD1	TRBV10-3	TRBJ1-1	TGTGCCATTATGGGACAGGGTGACACTGAAGCTTTCTTT	CAIMGQGDTEAFF
.	.	TRBV7-7	TRBJ2-7	TGTGCCAGCAGCCCTGCCGTACCCACCGCGGAACAGTACTTC	CASSPAVPTAEQYF
.	TRBD1	TRBV5-4	TRBJ2-5	TGTGCCAGCAGCCGGGACAGGGGGCAAGAGACCCAGTACTTC	CASSRDRGQETQYF
.	TRBD1	TRBV5-4	TRBJ1-6	TGTGCCAGCAGCTCACAGGGGGTTAATTCACCCCTCCACTTT	CASSSQGVNSPLHF
.	.	TRBV5-6	TRBJ1-1	TGTGCCAGCAGCTTGGCCGCGGGGGCTAGCACTGAAGCTTTCTTT	CASSLAAGASTEAFF
.	.	TRBV18	TRBJ1-5	TGTGCCAGCTCACCACCGAACAGGGCATCGAATCAGCCCCAGCATTTT	CASSPPNRASNQPQHF
.	.	TRBV11-2	TRBJ2-7	TGTGCCAGCAGCTTAGGGGTTACGACAGTGATCAACGAGCAGTACTTC	CASSLGVTTVINEQYF
.	TRBD2	TRBV6-5	TRBJ2-7	TGTGCCAGCAGTCCCCTAGCGGGAGGGCCCTACGAGCAGTACTTC	CASSPLAGGPYEQYF
.	TRBD2	TRBV7-3	TRBJ2-3	TGTGCCAGCAGCGTATCTGGGGGAGGGCACACAGATACGCAGTATTTT	CASSVSGGGHTDTQYF
once	TRBD2	TRBV6-5	TRBJ2-5	TGTGCCAGCAGTTATTTAGCGGGGGGACAAGAGACCCAGTACTTC	CASSYLAGGQETQYF
.	.	TRBV5-6	TRBJ2-7	TGTGCCAGCAGCCCAAACGCGGCTACCTACGAGCAGTACTTC	CASSPNAATYEQYF
.	.	TRBV6-5	TRBJ1-2	TGTGCCAGCAGTATTCATCAGGGTCACTATGGCTACACCTTC	CASSIHQGHYGYTF
.	TRBD2	TRBV29-1	TRBJ2-2	TGCAGCGTTGAAGATCTCGCGGGAGGCGGGGAGCTGTTTTTT	CSVEDLAGGGELFF
.	TRBD2	TRBV27	TRBJ2-3	TGTGCCAGCAGTCCGACTAGCGGGAGCTATACGCAGTATTTT	CASSPTSGSYTQYF
.	TRBD2	TRBV5-1	TRBJ2-3	TGCGCCAGCAGCTCTAGAGCGGGAGGGACAGATACGCAGTATTTT	CASSSRAGGTDTQYF
.	TRBD1	TRBV6-1	TRBJ1-2	TGTGCCAGCGCTAACAGGGGGCCGAGTGATGGCTACACCTTC	CASANRGPSDGYTF
.	.	TRBV5-6	TRBJ1-6	TGTGCCAGCAGCGGTTCTCGTTGGGGCAACCTCAATTCACCCCTCCACTTT	CASSGSRWGNLNSPLHF
few	.	TRBV19	TRBJ1-2	TGTGCCAGTACAGGACTTTCCCCCGGGGGAAGGGTTGACTATGGCTACACCTTC	CASTGLSPGGRVDYGYTF
.	.	TRBV7-9	TRBJ1-3	TGTGCCAGTTTTCGCTCTGGAAACACCATATATTTT	CASFRSGNTIYF
.	TRBD1	TRBV28	TRBJ2-7	TGTGCCAGCAGAACCGGACAGGGAGGACCCTACGAGCAGTACTTC	CASRTGQGGPYEQYF
.	.	TRBV5-1	TRBJ1-5	TGCGCCAGCAGCCCCTCCAATCAGCCCCAGCATTTT	CASSPSNQPQHF
.	.	TRBV21-1	TRBJ2-7	TGTGCCGATGAAGGACTAGCGGGCCCGAGGACCTACGAGCAGTACTTC	CADEGLAGPRTYEQYF
once	.	TRBV7-2	TRBJ2-5	TGTGCCAGCAGCTTAAGGATCGGGTGGGGAAAGGAGGGCGGCCAGTACTTC	CASSLRIGWGKEGGQYF
.	TRBD1	TRBV6-1	TRBJ2-5	TGTGCCAGCAGTGACAGGGGGCTGGAGACCCAGTACTTC	CASSDRGLETQYF
.	.	TRBV18	TRBJ1-4	TGTGCCAGCTCACCATCCCAGGAAAAACTGTTTTTT	CASSPSQEKLFF
.	TRBD1	TRBV2	TRBJ1-5	TGTGCCAGCAGGATGGACAGGGGCAATCAGCCCCAGCATTTT	CASRMDRGNQPQHF
.	.	TRBV6-1	TRBJ2-1	TGTGCCAGCAGCGATTTAGGACGGACTACTAATGAGCAGTTCTTC	CASSDLGRTTNEQFF
few	TRBD1	TRBV6-4	TRBJ2-1	TGTGCCAGCAGAGGACAGGGCGCCTGGGATGAGCAGTTCTTC	CASRGQGAWDEQFF
.	TRBD2	TRBV5-4	TRBJ2-3	TGTGCCAGCAGCCCGACCGTTGGACTAGCGGGGGGTAGCACAGATACGCAGTATTTT	CASSPTVGLAGGSTDTQYF
.	.	TRBV19	TRBJ1-5	TGTGCCAGTAGCCTCGGTGTGCCGAATCAGCCCCAGCATTTT	CASSLGVPNQPQHF
.	.	TRBV6-7	TRBJ2-7	TGTGCCATCCCAATCTACGAGCAGTACTTC	CAIPIYEQYF
.	.	TRBV27	TRBJ2-7	TGTGCCAGCGGTTCGGTCCCCTCCTACGAGCAGTACTTC	CASGSVPSYEQYF
.	TRBD1	TRBV5-1	TRBJ2-7	TGCGCCAGCAGCTTGGCGGGACAGGGACGGGAGCAGTACTTC	CASSLAGQGREQYF
few	TRBD2	TRBV7-9	TRBJ2-7	TGTGCCAGCAGCTCCCGATCGGCCCAACCGGGAGGTTCCTACGAGCAGTACTTC	CASSSRSAQPGGSYEQYF
.	TRBD1	TRBV15	TRBJ2-7	TGTGCCACCAGCACTGGACAGGGGAGGAGCTCCTACGAGCAGTACTTC	CATSTGQGRSSYEQYF
.	TRBD2	TRBV11-2	TRBJ2-1	TGTGCCAGCAGCGGACTAGCGGCGTCCAATGAGCAGTTCTTC	CASSGLAASNEQFF
.	TRBD1	TRBV5-1	TRBJ1-2	TGCGCCAGCAGCTTACCGGGACAGGGGCGCGGCTACACCTTC	CASSLPGQGRGYTF
.	.	TRBV5-4	TRBJ2-7	TGTGCCAGCAGCCTTAGCTCCTACGAGCAGTACTTC	CASSLSSYEQYF
few	TRBD1	TRBV28	TRBJ1-1	TGTGCCAGCAGTTCGACAGGGGGAAACACTGAAGCTTTCTTT	CASSSTGGNTEAFF
once	TRBD2	TRBV19	TRBJ2-1	TGTGCCACCGTATTCCAGCGGGGGAACAATGAGCAGTTCTTC	CATVFQRGNNEQFF
.	TRBD2	TRBV29-1	TRBJ2-7	TGCAGCGTCCGATCACTAGCGGGATCGTACGAGCAGTACTTC	CSVRSLAGSYEQYF
.	TRBD2	TRBV7-2	TRBJ2-5	TGTGCCAGCAGCCCGCGACTAGCGGGGGGTGGGACCCAGTACTTC	CASSPRLAGGGTQYF
.	.	TRBV30	TRBJ1-1	TGTGCCTGGGGGGAGGGCACTGAAGCTTTCTTT	CAWGEGTEAFF
.	TRBD2	TRBV11-2	TRBJ2-5	TGTGCCAGCAGCTTAGGGGGACTAGCGGGGTTGGAGACCCAGTACTTC	CASSLGGLAGLETQYF
once	TRBD1	TRBV18	TRBJ2-2	TGTGCCAGCTCACCGGGACAGGGGGGCACCGGGGAGCTGTTTTTT	CASSPGQGGTGELFF